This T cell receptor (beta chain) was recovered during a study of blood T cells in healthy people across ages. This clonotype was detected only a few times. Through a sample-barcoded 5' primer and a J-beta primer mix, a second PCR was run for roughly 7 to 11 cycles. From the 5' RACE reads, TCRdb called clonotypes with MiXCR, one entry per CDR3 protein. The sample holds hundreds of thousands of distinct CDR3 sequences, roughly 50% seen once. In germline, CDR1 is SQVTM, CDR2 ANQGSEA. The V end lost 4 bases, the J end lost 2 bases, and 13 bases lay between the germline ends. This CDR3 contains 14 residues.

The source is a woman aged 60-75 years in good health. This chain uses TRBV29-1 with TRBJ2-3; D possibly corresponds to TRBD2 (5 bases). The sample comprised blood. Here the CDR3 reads CSVVRAFSTDTQYF. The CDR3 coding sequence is TGCAGCGTTGTGAGGGCCTTCTCCACAGATACGCAGTATTTT.